This T cell receptor (beta chain) was recorded in a study of blood T cells in healthy people across ages. PCR was performed a second time for about 6 to 11 cycles using a sample-barcoded 5' primer and a J-beta primer mix. Every cDNA molecule carried a tag from a template-switch adaptor bearing 12 random nucleotides. TCRdb redid the calling of the 5' RACE reads with MiXCR, one entry per CDR3 protein. This table has 1,300,000 or so distinct CDR3 sequences, approximately 59% appearing once. For this clonotype: The antigen is unknown.

Study-wide findings and caveats: What prevented conclusive comparison of naive and antigen-experienced cells was that PBMCs were unsorted.

The authors extracted at least 6 micrograms of total RNA per sample. The clonotype originates from a man between 18 and 29 years old in good health. Sequencing used blood.

CDR3 nucleotide sequence: TGCGCCAGCAGCCACGCGGCCCCCTCCCAAGAGACCCAGTACTTC. Amino acids: CASSHAAPSQETQYF. The gene calls are TRBV4-1 and TRBJ2-5; D uncertain. V lost 3 bases, J lost 1 base, and 12 bases lay in between. The germline CDR1 and CDR2 sequences are MGHRA and YSYEKL. The CDR3 length is 15 residues.